Shown below are 23 T cell receptor beta chains from a single sample sequenced in a study of beta chain features in type 1 diabetes. The study reverse transcribed the entire isolated RNA, so it sequenced expressed TCRB transcripts. Some clones are missing from TCRdb's copy, which holds only in-frame ones; the method was immunoSEQ multiplex PCR. The top ten clones hold 0.023% of a sample with 810,000 or so clones, about 17% of them seen once. Sequenced: naive CD4+ T cells from blood. The receptors shown here come from a woman between 18 and 29 years old in good health.

The chain couples TRBV28 to TRBJ1-5, with 7 bases matching TRBD1. CDR1 is MDHEN, CDR2 SYDVKM, per germline. V was clipped by 3 bases and J by 2 bases; unmatched bases: 13. The CDR3 length is 18 residues. The CDR3 DNA follows: TGTGCCAGCAGTTTTTGGACAGGTGGGGGAAGGGGCAATCAGCCCCAGCATTTT. It is translated as CASSFWTGGGRGNQPQHF.

The sample holds a few counts of this clone. The gene calls are TRBV4-2 and TRBJ2-7; no clear D gene. V dropped 0 bases and J dropped 5 bases, with 14 bases sitting between them. The CDR3 has 15 amino acids. Germline lookup yields CDR1 LGHNA and CDR2 YNFKEQ. The CDR3 loop reads CASSQDPVPANEQYF. The CDR3, as DNA: TGTGCCAGCAGCCAAGATCCCGTCCCAGCTAACGAGCAGTACTTC.

The V and J genes are TRBV10-1 and TRBJ2-3; unclear D gene. CDR1 and CDR2 (germline): WNHNN, SYGVQD (reference sequence). Trimming removed 3 bases from V and 6 bases from J, with 4 bases in between. This CDR3 is built from 11 residues. Here the CDR3 DNA reads TGCGCCAGCAGTGATGGGGATACGCAGTATTTT. It yields the protein CASSDGDTQYF.

The V gene is TRBV6-1, the J gene TRBJ1-5; D is possibly TRBD1 (5 bases). The V gene lost 7 bases and the J gene lost 9 bases, with 22 bases spanning the gap. This CDR3 has 15 residues. In germline, CDR1 is MNHNS, CDR2 SASEGT. CDR3 loop: CASKFEGNSEGPQHF. In nucleotides, the CDR3 is TGTGCCAGCAAGTTTGAGGGGAATTCGGAGGGGCCCCAGCATTTT.

The V call is TRBV11-2, the J call TRBJ2-3; weak D call: TRBD1 (5 bases). V lost 2 bases and J 4 bases, leaving 10 bases between the germline ends. This CDR3 has 14 residues. CDR1 and CDR2 (germline): SGHAT, FQNNGV. The CDR3 sequence is CASSLSFRADTQYF. In DNA form, the CDR3 reads TGTGCCAGCAGCTTAAGTTTCAGGGCAGATACGCAGTATTTT.

The chain carries TRBV6-5 and TRBJ1-1, with 8 nucleotides matching TRBD1. This CDR3 contains 15 residues. V was pared by 5 bases and J by 8 bases, with 13 bases of the junction left unmatched. In germline, CDR1 is MNHEY, CDR2 SVGAGI. The CDR3 coding sequence is TGTGCCAGCAGTGCGACAACCGGGACAGGCTCCGAAGCTTTCTTT. Protein: CASSATTGTGSEAFF.

This rearrangement joins TRBV29-1 to TRBJ1-5; D may be TRBD1 (5 bases). The V and J ends lost 3 bases and 0 bases respectively, with 15 bases between them. The CDR3 is made up of 16 amino acids. Germline V CDR1 and CDR2: SQVTM, ANQGSEA. CDR3 DNA sequence: TGCAGCGTTGAGGTGTTGGGGGAGAATAGCAATCAGCCCCAGCATTTT. It specifies CSVEVLGENSNQPQHF.

This chain links TRBV18 with TRBJ2-7; TRBD2 might be the D (5 bases). The CDR3 covers 15 residues. In germline, CDR1 is KGHSH, CDR2 LQKENI. The ends were cut back, 0 bases at V and 6 bases at J, with 15 bases in the middle. CDR3 region: CASSPPLRRGPEQYF. DNA for the CDR3: TGTGCCAGCTCACCACCTTTGAGGAGAGGGCCCGAGCAGTACTTC. Complete variable domain (other parts from reference TRBV18 and TRBJ2-7): NAGVMQNPRHLVRRRGQEARLRCSPMKGHSHVYWYRQLPEEGLKFMVYLQKENIIDESGMPKERFSAEFPKEGPSILRIQQVVRGDSAAYFCASSPPLRRGPEQYFGPGTRLTVT.

The genes are TRBV2 and TRBJ2-3; D is ambiguous. The CDR3 has 15 residues. Germline V gives CDR1 SNHLY, CDR2 FYNNEI. Trimming pared 10 bases from V and 0 bases from J, leaving 17 bases between. The CDR3 spells CATSSGFTSTDTQYF. CDR3 bases: TGTGCCACCTCGTCAGGCTTCACTAGCACAGATACGCAGTATTTT.

The sample holds a few counts of this clone. This rearrangement joins TRBV14 to TRBJ2-1, with D unclear. The CDR3 spans 15 residues. CDR1 is SGHDN, CDR2 FVKESK, per germline. Trimming took 5 bases from V and 4 from J, leaving 15 bases between them. The CDR3 loop is CASSSQYFPYNEQFF. In DNA, the CDR3 is TGTGCCAGCAGCTCTCAGTATTTCCCATACAATGAGCAGTTCTTC.

This chain connects TRBV29-1 to TRBJ2-2; D gene ambiguous. This CDR3 has 11 residues. The germline gives CDR1 SQVTM, CDR2 ANQGSEA. V lost 7 bases and J 4 bases, leaving 7 bases between the germline ends. The chain's CDR3 is CSAGGTGELFF. CDR3 nucleotides: TGCAGCGCCGGCGGCACCGGGGAGCTGTTTTTT.

In this sample, this clone turned up a few times. V and J are TRBV7-2 and TRBJ1-1; no definite D call. The CDR3 consists of 14 residues. V gave up 2 bases and J gave up 0 bases, with 7 bases separating them. Germline V lookup: CDR1 SGHTA, CDR2 FQGNSA. The CDR3 nucleotides read TGTGCCAGCAGCTTAAGGACTGTGAACACTGAAGCTTTCTTT. It translates to CASSLRTVNTEAFF.

This sequence joins TRBV10-3 and TRBJ2-2; perhaps TRBD1 as D (5 bases). The CDR3 contains 16 residues. Trimming shortened V by 2 bases and J by 7 bases, and 17 bases separated the two germline ends. Germline CDR1 and CDR2: ENHRY and SYGVKD. CDR3 protein: CAISEPLGRVGGELFF. CDR3 coding DNA: TGTGCCATCAGTGAGCCCCTGGGCAGGGTTGGCGGGGAGCTGTTTTTT.

A remark on this clone: The sample contains more than one DNA sequence encoding this CDR3. The chain carries TRBV7-9 and TRBJ2-5, with TRBD1 as a possible D gene (5 bases). The V gene's germline CDR1 is SEHNR and CDR2 FQNEAQ (reference sequence). This CDR3 is 13 amino acids long. Trimming removed 2 bases from V and 4 bases from J, with 8 bases in between. The CDR3 region has the DNA TGTGCCAGCAGCTTAACAGGCGTAGAGACCCAGTACTTC. Its protein is CASSLTGVETQYF.

The chain is built from TRBV28 and TRBJ1-2; 8 nucleotides line up with TRBD1. Looked up from germline, CDR1 is MDHEN and CDR2 is SYDVKM. CDR3 length equals 17 residues. V gave up 5 bases and J gave up 4 bases; unmatched junction bases: 15. Here the CDR3 DNA reads TGTGCCAGCAGTGACAGGGGAGGAATGTCTGAGTCCTATGGCTACACCTTC. This sequence encodes CASSDRGGMSESYGYTF.

The table lists this clone with a few counts. The chain joins TRBV5-1 to TRBJ1-1; D remains ambiguous. This CDR3 has 14 residues. Germline V lookup: CDR1 SGHRS, CDR2 YFSETQ. Deletions cut 0 bases from V and 4 bases from J, with 10 bases between. CDR3 sequence (DNA): TGCGCCAGCAGCTTGGGAACTTTGGGCACTGAAGCTTTCTTT. This gives the protein CASSLGTLGTEAFF.

This rearrangement joins TRBV28 to TRBJ1-1; tentative D call: TRBD1 (5 bases). The V gene lost 6 bases and the J gene lost 5 bases, with 7 bases spanning the gap. CDR3 length equals 11 residues. CDR1 is MDHEN, CDR2 SYDVKM, per germline. DNA for the CDR3: TGTGCCAGCAGGGGACGAACTGAAGCTTTCTTT. Protein: CASRGRTEAFF.

The rearrangement joins TRBV7-2 to TRBJ2-1; 8 nucleotides line up with TRBD2. The CDR3 loop spans 16 amino acids. V was clipped by 4 bases and J by 3 bases; unmatched bases: 8. The germline V gene encodes CDR1 SGHTA and CDR2 FQGNSA. For the CDR3, the DNA is TGTGCCAGCAGCTCCTATAGCGGGACCCACTACAATGAGCAGTTCTTC. Its protein is CASSSYSGTHYNEQFF.

As to this clone: This CDR3 is also generated by other DNA sequences in the sample. The chain joins TRBV5-1 to TRBJ2-2, with D unclear. V was shortened by 4 bases and J by 4 bases, with 11 bases between the two germline ends. Germline V gene sequence: CDR1 SGHRS, CDR2 YFSETQ. This CDR3 has 14 amino acids. The DNA of the CDR3 is TGCGCCAGCAGCCTTGTAGGCACCACCGGGGAGCTGTTTTTT. Translation gives CASSLVGTTGELFF.

This clone was counted between two and nine times. The rearrangement links TRBV28 to TRBJ2-1; possible D gene TRBD2, 6 bases. This CDR3 has 15 amino acids. CDR1 MDHEN and CDR2 SYDVKM come from the germline V gene. Trimming took off 5 bases at V and 8 bases at J, with 19 bases between the two ends. DNA of the CDR3: TGTGCCAGCAGTCCGGCCCCTACTAGCCCCGATGAGCAGTTCTTC. As protein: CASSPAPTSPDEQFF.

The rearrangement joins TRBV6-5 to TRBJ1-5, with TRBD1 as a possible D gene (5 bases). Trimming pared 5 bases from V and 4 bases from J, leaving 15 bases between. There are 15 residues in the CDR3. CDR1 MNHEY and CDR2 SVGAGI come from the germline V gene. CDR3 sequence: CASSPREGANQPQHF. CDR3 in DNA: TGTGCCAGCAGTCCCAGGGAGGGAGCGAATCAGCCCCAGCATTTT.

This chain uses TRBV7-3 with TRBJ2-1, with D possibly TRBD2 on 5 matching bases. The V gene's germline CDR1 is SGHTA and CDR2 FQGTGA. CDR3 length equals 14 residues. The V and J ends lost 5 bases and 8 bases respectively, with 16 bases between them. CDR3 residues: CASSPERAGDEQFF. The CDR3 bases are TGTGCCAGCAGCCCAGAGAGGGCCGGGGATGAGCAGTTCTTC.

This clone has just a few counts. The CDR3 is CASSLAPGGASGANVLTF. The CDR3 DNA follows: TGTGCCAGCAGCTTGGCCCCTGGGGGGGCAAGTGGGGCCAACGTCCTGACTTTC. V gene TRBV5-6 combines with J gene TRBJ2-6, with D possibly matching TRBD2 (7 bases). Between the trimmed V and J ends, which lost 0 bases and 3 bases, there was a span of 16 bases. Germline V CDR1 and CDR2: SGHDT, YYEEEE. The CDR3 extends over 18 amino acids. Variable domain in full (rest from reference TRBV5-6 and TRBJ2-6): DAGVTQSPTHLIKTRGQQVTLRCSPKSGHDTVSWYQQALGQGPQFIFQYYEEEERQRGNFPDRFSGHQFPNYSSELNVNALLLGDSALYLCASSLAPGGASGANVLTFGAGSRLTVL.